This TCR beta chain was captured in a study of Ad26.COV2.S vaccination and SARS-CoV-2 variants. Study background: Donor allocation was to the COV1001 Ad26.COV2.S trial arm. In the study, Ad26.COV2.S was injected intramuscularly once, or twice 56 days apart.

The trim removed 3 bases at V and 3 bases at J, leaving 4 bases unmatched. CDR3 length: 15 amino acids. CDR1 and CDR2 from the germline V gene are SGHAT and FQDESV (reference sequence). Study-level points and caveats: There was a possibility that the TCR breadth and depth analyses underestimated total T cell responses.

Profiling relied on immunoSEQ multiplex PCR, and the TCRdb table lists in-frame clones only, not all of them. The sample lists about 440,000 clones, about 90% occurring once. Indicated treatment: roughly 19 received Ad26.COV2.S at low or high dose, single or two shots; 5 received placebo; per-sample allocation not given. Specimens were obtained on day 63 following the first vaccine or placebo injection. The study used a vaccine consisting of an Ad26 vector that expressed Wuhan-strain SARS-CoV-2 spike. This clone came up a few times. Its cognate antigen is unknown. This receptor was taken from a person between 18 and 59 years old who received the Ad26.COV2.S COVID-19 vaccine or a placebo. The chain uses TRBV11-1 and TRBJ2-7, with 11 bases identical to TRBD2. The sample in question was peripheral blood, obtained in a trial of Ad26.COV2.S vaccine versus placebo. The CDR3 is CASSFLLAGVYEQYF. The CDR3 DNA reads TGTGCCAGCAGCTTCTTACTAGCGGGAGTCTACGAGCAGTACTTC.